Listed here are 18 T cell receptor beta chains from one sample, sequenced in a study of blood T cell repertoires in COVID-19. Clones were sequenced by immunoSEQ multiplex PCR, and TCRdb holds only the in-frame ones, with some missing. The data show approximately 100,000 clones, approximately 70% seen once. Input material: peripheral blood. The source of these receptors is a man aged 80 or over with acute or convalescent COVID-19.

This clone was counted between two and nine times. The gene calls are TRBV7-9 and TRBJ1-4; TRBD1 matches 8 bases. V lost 3 bases to trimming and J lost 8 bases; unmatched junction nucleotides: 5. The CDR3 contains 14 residues. Germline loops: CDR1 SEHNR, CDR2 FQNEAQ (reference sequence). The DNA of the CDR3 is TGTGCCAGCAGCTTGACAGGGGACTCCGAAAAACTGTTTTTT. This translates into CASSLTGDSEKLFF.

The chain couples TRBV27 to TRBJ1-2; 9 bases match TRBD1. Looked up from germline, CDR1 is MNHEY and CDR2 is SMNVEV (reference sequence). J gave up 7 bases and V 6 bases, and 12 bases lay outside the gene matches. The CDR3 has 15 residues. CDR3 coding DNA: TGTGCCAGCAGGCAGCCGGGACAGGGTCTATCTGGCTACACCTTC. Protein sequence: CASRQPGQGLSGYTF.

The gene calls are TRBV19 and TRBJ1-6, with a tentative D call TRBD1 (6 bases). V lost 7 bases and J lost 8, with 15 bases in between. The CDR3 is made up of 14 amino acids. Germline assignment: CDR1 LNHDA and CDR2 SQIVND (reference sequence). Here the CDR3 reads CASKGQPAYSPLHF. Here the CDR3 DNA reads TGTGCCAGTAAAGGACAGCCGGCATATTCACCCCTCCACTTT. Using reference TRBV19 and TRBJ1-6 for the parts outside the CDR3, the full variable domain is DGGITQSPKYLFRKEGQNVTLSCEQNLNHDAMYWYRQDPGQGLRLIYYSQIVNDFQKGDIAEGYSVSREKKESFPLTVTSAQKNPTAFYLCASKGQPAYSPLHFGNGTRLTVT.

The V and J genes are TRBV9 and TRBJ2-7, with D perhaps matching TRBD1 (5 bases). The V and J ends lost 4 bases and 4 bases respectively, with 18 bases between them. CDR1 is SGDLS and CDR2 is YYNGEE in the germline V gene. The length of the CDR3 is 15 residues. The CDR3 region has the DNA TGTGCCAGCAGCCCCGGAAAGGGGAACATTTACGAGCAGTACTTC. Translated: CASSPGKGNIYEQYF. The whole variable domain, filled in from reference TRBV9 and TRBJ2-7, reads DSGVTQTPKHLITATGQRVTLRCSPRSGDLSVYWYQQSLDQGLQFLIQYYNGEERAKGNILERFSAQQFPDLHSELNLSSLELGDSALYFCASSPGKGNIYEQYFGPGTRLTVT.

The rearrangement links TRBV3-1 (or the pseudogene TRBV3-2) to TRBJ2-3; 7 bases map to TRBD2. The J segment lost 6 bases and the V segment lost 2 bases, leaving 11 bases of the junction unmatched. Germline assignment: CDR1 LGHDT and CDR2 YNNKEL (reference sequence). The CDR3 has 16 residues. The CDR3 reads CASSQNPSGLFDTQYF. The CDR3 bases are TGTGCCAGCAGCCAAAATCCTAGCGGACTTTTTGATACGCAGTATTTT.

This clone was observed a handful of times. The rearrangement joins TRBV28 to TRBJ1-6, with a weak D call TRBD1 (5 bases). The CDR3 loop spans 13 amino acids. Germline loops: CDR1 MDHEN, CDR2 SYDVKM. The V end lost 4 bases, the J end lost 6 bases, and 7 bases lay between the germline ends. The CDR3 coding sequence is TGTGCCAGCAGTTGGCAGGGTAATTCACCCCTCCACTTT. The encoded protein is CASSWQGNSPLHF.

This chain joins TRBV5-1 and TRBJ1-2, with TRBD1 as a possible D gene (5 bases). Between the trimmed V and J ends, which lost 0 bases and 7 bases, there was a span of 13 bases. The CDR3 loop spans 14 amino acids. Germline CDR1 SGHRS, CDR2 YFSETQ. CDR3 DNA sequence: TGCGCCAGCAGCTTGGTCCCGACAGCCGGTGGCTACACCTTC. This translates into CASSLVPTAGGYTF.

With respect to this clone: Other DNA variants within this sample encode the same CDR3. The V gene is TRBV19, the J gene TRBJ2-1; 7 bases fit TRBD1. The V gene end was trimmed by 9 bases and the J gene end by 1 base; junction bases not matched to a gene: 6. Germline CDR1 is LNHDA and CDR2 is SQIVND (reference sequence). CDR3 size: 14 residues. CDR3 DNA sequence: TGTGCCAGCACCCGGGACAGTTCCTACAATGAGCAGTTCTTC. Amino acids: CASTRDSSYNEQFF.

The CDR3 loop reads CASSQERDTSGRAPPRGEQFF. CDR3 sequence (DNA): TGTGCCAGCAGCCAAGAGCGGGATACTAGCGGGAGGGCCCCCCCCCGGGGTGAGCAGTTCTTC. This chain joins TRBV3-1 (or the pseudogene TRBV3-2) and TRBJ2-1; 13 bases are a match to TRBD2. The germline CDR1 and CDR2 sequences are LGHDT and YNNKEL (reference sequence). The CDR3 consists of 21 residues. V was pared by 0 bases and J by 9 bases, with 20 bases of the junction left unmatched.

This clone was detected only a few times. The V call is TRBV27, the J call TRBJ2-7; 10 bases are shared with TRBD1. The CDR3 is 15 amino acids. Germline CDR1 reads MNHEY; CDR2 reads SMNVEV (reference sequence). J lost 1 base, V lost 4 bases, and 4 bases had no gene match. CDR3 in DNA: TGTGCCAGCAGTTCCCAGGGACAGGGGTCCTACGAGCAGTACTTC. It specifies CASSSQGQGSYEQYF.

The sample holds a few counts of this clone. The chain couples TRBV19 to TRBJ2-7; 10 nucleotides agree with TRBD2. The germline V gene encodes CDR1 LNHDA and CDR2 SQIVND (reference sequence). With 8 bases clipped from V and 6 bases from J, the junction kept 7 bases outside the gene matches. The CDR3 consists of 13 residues. As DNA, the CDR3 is TGTGCCAGTTCCCCTAGCGGGAGTGGCGAGCAGTACTTC. Protein product: CASSPSGSGEQYF. Combining the CDR3 with reference TRBV19 and TRBJ2-7 gives the whole variable domain DGGITQSPKYLFRKEGQNVTLSCEQNLNHDAMYWYRQDPGQGLRLIYYSQIVNDFQKGDIAEGYSVSREKKESFPLTVTSAQKNPTAFYLCASSPSGSGEQYFGPGTRLTVT.

The V gene is TRBV7-6, the J gene TRBJ1-5; D remains unclear. Between the trimmed V and J ends, which lost 1 base and 9 bases, there was a span of 13 bases. In germline, CDR1 is SGHVS, CDR2 FNYEAQ. The CDR3 contains 14 residues. The CDR3 loop reads CASSLGTGLGPQHF. Written as DNA, the CDR3 is TGTGCCAGCAGCTTAGGCACGGGGTTGGGGCCCCAGCATTTT.

DNA of the CDR3: TGTGCCAGCAGCTTAGATTCCCGAACTTACACTGAAGCTTTCTTT. Its protein product is CASSLDSRTYTEAFF. The rearrangement joins TRBV11-2 to TRBJ1-1; D uncertain. V lost 0 bases, J lost 3 bases, and 11 bases lay in between. Germline values: CDR1 SGHAT, CDR2 FQNNGV. The CDR3 is 15 residues long.

V is TRBV7-9 and J is TRBJ2-2; possibly TRBD2 for D (6 bases). Looked up from germline, CDR1 is SEHNR and CDR2 is FQNEAQ (reference sequence). The germline V and J ends were trimmed by 7 bases and 6 bases, with 18 bases remaining between them. The CDR3 is 15 residues long. The CDR3 loop reads CASTSGDTAAGELFF. The CDR3 nucleotides are TGTGCCAGCACCTCGGGGGATACCGCGGCCGGGGAGCTGTTTTTT.

This sequence joins TRBV28 and TRBJ1-4; no clear D gene. CDR3 length: 15 amino acids. Germline lookup yields CDR1 MDHEN and CDR2 SYDVKM. Trimming removed 1 base at V and 0 bases at J, with 6 bases between. The chain's CDR3 is CASSLYGATNEKLFF. The CDR3 coding sequence is TGTGCCAGCAGTTTATACGGTGCAACTAATGAAAAACTGTTTTTT.

V and J are TRBV29-1 and TRBJ1-1; weak D call: TRBD1 (6 bases). The V gene's germline CDR1 is SQVTM and CDR2 ANQGSEA. V gave up 6 bases and J gave up 5 bases, with 16 bases separating them. The CDR3 is 13 amino acids. The CDR3 DNA is TGCAGCGTGCGGACCGACCAGGGGACTGAAGCTTTCTTT. Protein sequence: CSVRTDQGTEAFF.

The DNA for the CDR3 is TGCGCCAGCAGCCAAGACGCTGAATGGGGCGGTGAGCAGTTCTTC. Protein: CASSQDAEWGGEQFF. The chain employs TRBV4-3 and TRBJ2-1; the D gene is possibly TRBD1 (5 bases). The CDR3 length is 15 residues. V was clipped by 0 bases and J by 9 bases, with 15 bases between them. The V gene's germline CDR1 is LGHNA and CDR2 YSLEER.

The chain combines TRBV9 with TRBJ2-1; TRBD2 matches at 8 bases. Per germline, CDR1 SGDLS and CDR2 YYNGEE. Trimming cost V 3 bases and J 7 bases; bases outside gene matches: 15. The CDR3 runs to 17 residues. The CDR3 DNA reads TGTGCCAGCAGCGATCTCTCAGCGGGAGCCTCTGGGAATGAGCAGTTCTTC. Translating gives CASSDLSAGASGNEQFF.